This T cell receptor beta chain stems from a study of shared clonotypes between healthy human individuals (dated by TCRdb to the early 2020s). With respect to the entire study: The cohort included three men and a couple of women between 18 and 49 years of age. For each donor, three plates each were used for CD4 naive and CD4 memory, two plates were used for CD8 naive, and one plate was used for CD8 memory. To estimate repertoire size and how much clonotype sharing occurs between individuals, the study deeply sequenced the blood TCR repertoires of about five healthy adults. Libraries were prepared and TCR repertoires were sequenced by different laboratories using diverse techniques, in order to increase sequencing depth and limit assay-specific biases. Between about 0.85 and 8.9 billion PBMCs per donor were obtained by leukapheresis.

About this clone: What antigen it recognizes has not been identified. Base qualities are not at hand, and no much larger clone is one base apart.

Healthy HIV-negative adults with no recently reported acute infections or vaccinations were included as donors. Only Caucasian adults living in Nashville, Tennessee, USA were represented among the donors. CD4+ T cells were enriched through magnetic negative selection, after which naive cells were positively selected on CD45RA and the remaining negative fraction served as the memory subset. Blood was obtained by leukapheresis, after which PBMCs were separated by Ficoll-Histopaque density gradient centrifugation and cryopreserved in liquid nitrogen vapor phase. Analytical flow cytometry was used to check the purity and quantity of each magnetically sorted T cell population. Genomic DNA was isolated from every sorted fraction and measured by UV absorbance on a Nanodrop 2000c. Study-wide findings and limitations: The small number of donors limited the genetic and exposure-history diversity represented. Larger estimated clonotype richness was generally found for naive subsets than for memory subsets. Based on pairwise subsampling, the degree of clonotype sharing among donors was expected to be affected by sequencing depth. Sharing across a few donors was observed for about 5% of naive CD4, less than 4% of naive CD8, over 2% of memory CD4, and less than 0.45% of memory CD8 clonotypes. Sampling was restricted to blood, and TCR repertoires in tissues likely differ from the TCR repertoires found in blood. Rarefaction of sorted-subset datasets indicated incomplete sequencing despite the large sequencing depth. Compared with non-shared clonotypes, the clonotypes found in all four sorted-subset donors had higher generation probabilities.

Using the deep immunoSEQ assay, TCR CDR3 regions were amplified from genomic DNA by multiplex PCR. Genomic DNA extracted from each cell subset was distributed evenly over all wells of several immunoSEQ 96-well plates, and each plate served as one replicate. For sorted subsets, approximately 210 ng of genomic DNA, equivalent to roughly 30,000 T cell genomes, went into each replicate PCR. The purified libraries were quantified using a Qubit 3.0 fluorometer, sized with a Bioanalyzer 2100, and then quantified again using the KAPA Library Quantification kit. Every immunoSEQ 96-well plate was sequenced on a separate single-read 150-cycle Illumina NextSeq 550 flow cell. The source study handled its data this way. The immunoSEQ output contained only junctional sequences without quality scores, so filtering could not match that applied to full-length reads. Sequences were annotated with PyIR, a Python wrapper for IgBLAST v1.9, and V/J genes and CDR3 were assigned using IMGT germline references. Reads with weak V/J assignments (E-value above 1e-6), missing CDR3, stop codons, out-of-frame junctions, or ambiguous translated residues were removed. A V3J clonotype was defined by an identical inferred V gene, J gene, and CDR3 amino acid sequence. The percentage overlap between two repertoires was calculated by dividing the number of shared unique clonotypes by the size of the smaller repertoire. Richness of each repertoire was evaluated using RTK rarefaction, the Chao1 estimator, and Recon v2.1 estimates of unobserved clonotypes. For all TCRbeta clonotypes obtained by the gDNA method from a few donors, generation probabilities were computed with OLGA. The source is immuneACCESS, and TCRdb retained only in-frame sequences with V and J called. Part of the clones is not carried over; for the studies checked, unresolved V genes explain less than half of this, and the remainder is unexplained. D and trimming were read from the DNA, whereas the V and J calls and clone size are those reported in that table. For this sample there are some 360,000 clones; around 67% appear just once. The top ten constitute about 10% of the sample.

CDR1 is given as SEHNR and CDR2 as FQNEAQ, both from the germline V gene (reference sequence). V is pruned by 5 bases and J by 9 bases, leaving 10 bases of the junction without a gene match. Taken from cysteine to phenylalanine, the CDR3 has 16 residues. Of the read, only the CDR3 DNA is kept; its 48 bases are in frame from base 1. The source of this sequence is a man aged 30 to 45 in good health. The sample was memory CD4+ T cells sorted from blood. Read against the paper, the sample's cell subset or site label means: CD45RA-negative fraction. Recombination joined TRBV7-9 with TRBJ2-1, with 13 bases aligning to TRBD2. Here the CDR3 is given as CASSETSGGPGGEQFF. The nucleotide sequence is TGTGCCAGCAGCGAGACTAGCGGGGGGCCCGGCGGTGAGCAGTTCTTC.